This T cell receptor beta chain was recovered during a study of T cell clonotyping in hematopoietic cell transplantation. Sequenced by immunoSEQ multiplex PCR; TCRdb stores in-frame clones only, minus some. The sample lists approximately 42,000 clones, approximately 95% seen once, with approximately 0.9% in the top ten. J gave up 0 bases and V 9 bases, and 5 bases lay outside the gene matches. The germline V gene has CDR1 MNHNY and CDR2 SVGAGI (reference sequence). This CDR3 spans 13 amino acids. The chain uses TRBV6-6 and TRBJ2-7; the match to TRBD1 covers 7 bases. Sequenced material: peripheral blood mononuclear cells. This clonotype originated in a man aged 25-45 years in good health. Some clones in this sample may be carry-over from other donors' samples. The CDR3 sequence: CASERDSSYEQYF. Written as DNA, the CDR3 is TGTGCCAGTGAACGGGACAGCTCCTACGAGCAGTACTTC.